These T cell receptor beta chains were read from a single sample in a study of regulatory T cells in long-lasting Graves disease. A single record per CDR3 protein comes from TCRdb applying MiXCR to the multiplex PCR reads. The profile shows 400,000 to 500,000 distinct CDR3 sequences, 16% of them singletons. The same specimen was also included in a second study, on T cells in Graves' hyperthyroidism and ophthalmopathy.

The specimen comprised peripheral blood mononuclear cells (PBMCs), sampled at new diagnosis, from a patient treated with antithyroid drugs. These receptors were obtained from a young woman with Graves disease. Both conserved end residues are part of each CDR3. A D gene is named only where the DNA matches it firmly. Clone size appears in some rows only: once, few, many, or a class for an expanded clone.

CDR3 length,D gene,clone size,V gene,J gene,CDR3 protein,CDR3 DNA
15,TRBD1,many,TRBV13,TRBJ1-4,CASSPRTGTNEKLFF,TGTGCCAGCAGCCCCCGGACAGGGACTAATGAAAAACTGTTTTTT
12,.,.,TRBV2,TRBJ2-3,CASRSSQDTQYF,TGTGCCAGCAGGTCTAGCCAAGATACGCAGTATTTT
14,.,few,TRBV5-1,TRBJ2-4,CASSLLAPTGFQYF,TGCGCCAGCAGCTTGTTGGCTCCTACAGGGTTCCAGTACTTC
14,TRBD1,many,TRBV5-1,TRBJ1-1,CASRRQGPNTEAFF,TGCGCCAGCAGACGACAGGGGCCGAACACTGAAGCTTTCTTT
13,.,many,TRBV28,TRBJ2-7,CASSFAGNHEQYF,TGTGCCAGCAGTTTTGCAGGGAACCACGAGCAGTACTTC
15,.,.,TRBV7-6,TRBJ2-7,CASSFDNDGPYEQYF,TGTGCCAGCAGTTTCGACAACGACGGCCCCTACGAGCAGTACTTC
16,TRBD2,many,TRBV28,TRBJ2-3,CASSLSLAGLTDTQYF,TGTGCCAGCAGTTTATCACTAGCGGGGCTCACAGATACGCAGTATTTT
15,.,many,TRBV7-2,TRBJ1-5,CASSPNGHSNQPQHF,TGTGCCAGCAGCCCCAACGGTCATAGCAATCAGCCCCAGCATTTT
13,.,many,TRBV7-9,TRBJ2-3,CASSLRLGDTQYF,TGTGCCAGCAGCTTAAGATTGGGGGATACGCAGTATTTT
13,.,few,TRBV6-1,TRBJ1-1,CASWRPENTEAFF,TGTGCCAGCTGGAGACCAGAGAACACTGAAGCTTTCTTT
14,.,few,TRBV7-2,TRBJ2-3,CASSLPSGPDTQYF,TGTGCCAGCAGCCTTCCTAGTGGACCAGATACGCAGTATTTT
20,.,.,TRBV5-4,TRBJ2-7,CASSFYICSAARAGEYEQYF,.
15,.,many,TRBV27,TRBJ1-2,CASSNLPTGYDGYTF,TGTGCCAGCAGTAACCTCCCCACAGGGTACGATGGCTACACCTTC
16,.,many,TRBV7-8,TRBJ2-1,CASSPPPLNPYNEQFF,TGTGCCAGCAGCCCCCCCCCGCTAAACCCCTACAATGAGCAGTTCTTC
17,TRBD2,.,TRBV6-2/TRBV6-3,TRBJ2-2,CASSYFLAGGDTGELFF,TGTGCCAGCAGTTACTTCCTAGCGGGAGGAGATACCGGGGAGCTGTTTTTT
13,TRBD2,many,TRBV7-2,TRBJ2-1,CASSPPGGNEQFF,TGTGCCAGCAGCCCACCGGGAGGCAATGAGCAGTTCTTC
17,.,many,TRBV7-3,TRBJ2-2,CASSLAGVAVPTGELFF,TGTGCCAGCAGCCTAGCCGGGGTAGCGGTCCCCACCGGGGAGCTGTTTTTT
13,.,many,TRBV27,TRBJ2-1,CASSWSRLYEQFF,TGTGCCAGCAGTTGGTCCAGGCTCTATGAGCAGTTCTTC